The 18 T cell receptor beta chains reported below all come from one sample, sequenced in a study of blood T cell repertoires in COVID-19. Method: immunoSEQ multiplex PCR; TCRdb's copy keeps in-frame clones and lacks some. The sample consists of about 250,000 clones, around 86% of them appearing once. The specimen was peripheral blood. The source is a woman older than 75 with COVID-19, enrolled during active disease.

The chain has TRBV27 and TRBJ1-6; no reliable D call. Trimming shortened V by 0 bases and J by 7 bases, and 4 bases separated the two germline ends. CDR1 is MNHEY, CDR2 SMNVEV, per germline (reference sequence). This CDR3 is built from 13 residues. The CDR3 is CASSLSRNSPLHF. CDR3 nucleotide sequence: TGTGCCAGCAGTTTATCGAGGAATTCACCCCTCCACTTT.

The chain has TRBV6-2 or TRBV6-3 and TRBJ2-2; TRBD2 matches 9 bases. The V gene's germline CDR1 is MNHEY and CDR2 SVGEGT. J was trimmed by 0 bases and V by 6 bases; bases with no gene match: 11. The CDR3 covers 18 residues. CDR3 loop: CASSPTYSGGPNTGELFF. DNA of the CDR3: TGTGCCAGCAGCCCGACCTACAGCGGGGGGCCGAACACCGGGGAGCTGTTTTTT.

The CDR3 region has the DNA TGTGCCAGTACGGGCCCGGGAGCAAATCAGCCCCAGCATTTT. Translated: CASTGPGANQPQHF. The chain joins TRBV2 to TRBJ1-5, with D uncertain. Germline values: CDR1 SNHLY, CDR2 FYNNEI. CDR3 length: 14 residues. The V and J ends lost 9 bases and 4 bases respectively, with 16 bases between them.

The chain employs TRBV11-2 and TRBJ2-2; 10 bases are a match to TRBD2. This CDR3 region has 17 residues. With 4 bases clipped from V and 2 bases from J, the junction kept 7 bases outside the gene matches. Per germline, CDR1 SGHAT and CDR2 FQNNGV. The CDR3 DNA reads TGTGCCAGCAGCTGGAAACTAGCGGGGTCCAACACCGGGGAGCTGTTTTTT. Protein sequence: CASSWKLAGSNTGELFF. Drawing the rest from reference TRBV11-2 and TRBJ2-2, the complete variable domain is EAGVAQSPRYKIIEKRQSVAFWCNPISGHATLYWYQQILGQGPKLLIQFQNNGVVDDSQLPKDRFSAERLKGVDSTLKIQPAKLEDSAVYLCASSWKLAGSNTGELFFGEGSRLTVL.

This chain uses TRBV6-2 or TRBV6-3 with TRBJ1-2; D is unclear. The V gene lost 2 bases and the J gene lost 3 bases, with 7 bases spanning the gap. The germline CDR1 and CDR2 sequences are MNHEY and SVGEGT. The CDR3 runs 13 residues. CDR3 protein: CASSYNTHYGYTF. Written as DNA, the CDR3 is TGTGCCAGCAGTTACAACACCCACTATGGCTACACCTTC.

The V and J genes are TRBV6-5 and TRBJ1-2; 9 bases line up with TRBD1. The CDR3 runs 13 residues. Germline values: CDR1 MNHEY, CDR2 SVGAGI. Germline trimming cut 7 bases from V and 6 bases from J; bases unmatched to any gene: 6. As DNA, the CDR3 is TGTGCCAGCACCAGAACAGGGGGCGATGGCTACACCTTC. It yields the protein CASTRTGGDGYTF.

CDR3 region: CASSQSLTGGATDTQYF. In nucleotides, the CDR3 is TGTGCCAGCAGCCAAAGTTTAACCGGGGGGGCGACAGATACGCAGTATTTT. The genes are TRBV3-1 (or the pseudogene TRBV3-2) and TRBJ2-3, with 8 bases aligning to TRBD2. V shed 2 bases and J 3 bases; nucleotides not matched to a gene: 10. CDR3 size: 17 residues. CDR1 and CDR2 from the germline V gene are LGHDT and YNNKEL (reference sequence).

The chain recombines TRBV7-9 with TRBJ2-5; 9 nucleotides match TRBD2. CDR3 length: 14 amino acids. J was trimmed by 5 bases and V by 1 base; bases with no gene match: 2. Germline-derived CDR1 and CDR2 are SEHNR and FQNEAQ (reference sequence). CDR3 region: CASSLGTSVETQYF. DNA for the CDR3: TGTGCCAGCAGCTTAGGGACTAGCGTGGAGACCCAGTACTTC.

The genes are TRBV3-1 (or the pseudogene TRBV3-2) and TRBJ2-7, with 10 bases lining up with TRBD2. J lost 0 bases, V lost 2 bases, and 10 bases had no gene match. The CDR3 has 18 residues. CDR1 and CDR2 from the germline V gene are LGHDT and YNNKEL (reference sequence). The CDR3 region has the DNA TGTGCCAGCAGCCAATATTTGCTAGCGGGGGCATACTCCTACGAGCAGTACTTC. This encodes CASSQYLLAGAYSYEQYF.

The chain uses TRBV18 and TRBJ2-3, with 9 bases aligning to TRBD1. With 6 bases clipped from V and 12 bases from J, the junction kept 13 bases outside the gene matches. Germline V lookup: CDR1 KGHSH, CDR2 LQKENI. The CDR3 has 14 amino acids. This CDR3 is CASSPGQGIGIQYF. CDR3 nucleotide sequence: TGTGCCAGCTCCCCGGGACAGGGAATCGGCATCCAGTATTTT.

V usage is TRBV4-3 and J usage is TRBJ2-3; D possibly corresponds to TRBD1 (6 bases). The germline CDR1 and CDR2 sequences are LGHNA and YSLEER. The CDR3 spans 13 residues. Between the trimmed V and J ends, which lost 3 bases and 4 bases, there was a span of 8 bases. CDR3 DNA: TGCGCCAGCAGCCACACAGGGCCAGATACGCAGTATTTT. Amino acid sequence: CASSHTGPDTQYF.

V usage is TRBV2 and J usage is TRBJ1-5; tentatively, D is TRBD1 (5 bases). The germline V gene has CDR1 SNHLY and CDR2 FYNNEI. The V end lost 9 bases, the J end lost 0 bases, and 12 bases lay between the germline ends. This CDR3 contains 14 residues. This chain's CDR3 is CASNGGYSNQPQHF. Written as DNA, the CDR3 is TGTGCCAGTAATGGGGGGTATAGCAATCAGCCCCAGCATTTT.

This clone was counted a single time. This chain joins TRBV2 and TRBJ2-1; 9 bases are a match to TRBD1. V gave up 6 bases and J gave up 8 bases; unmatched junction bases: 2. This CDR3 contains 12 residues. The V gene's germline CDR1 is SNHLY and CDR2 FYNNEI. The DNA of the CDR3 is TGTGCCAGCAGGGGACAGGGACATGAGCAGTTCTTC. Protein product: CASRGQGHEQFF.

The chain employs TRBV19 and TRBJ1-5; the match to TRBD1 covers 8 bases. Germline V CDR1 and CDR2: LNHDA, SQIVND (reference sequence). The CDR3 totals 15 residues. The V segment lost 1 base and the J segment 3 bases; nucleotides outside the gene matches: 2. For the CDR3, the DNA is TGTGCCAGTAGTATAGGACAGGGGACCAATCAGCCCCAGCATTTT. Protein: CASSIGQGTNQPQHF.

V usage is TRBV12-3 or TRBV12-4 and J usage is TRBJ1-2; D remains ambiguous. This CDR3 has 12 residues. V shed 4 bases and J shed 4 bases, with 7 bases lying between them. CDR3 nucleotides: TGTGCCAGCAGTTGGGAGAGCTATGGCTACACCTTC. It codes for CASSWESYGYTF.

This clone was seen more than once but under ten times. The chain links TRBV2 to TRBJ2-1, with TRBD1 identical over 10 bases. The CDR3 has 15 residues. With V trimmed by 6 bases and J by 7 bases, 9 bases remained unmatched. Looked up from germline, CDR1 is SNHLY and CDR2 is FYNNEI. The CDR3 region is CASRFDRGLRNEQFF. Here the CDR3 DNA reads TGTGCCAGCAGATTCGACAGGGGGCTTCGGAATGAGCAGTTCTTC.

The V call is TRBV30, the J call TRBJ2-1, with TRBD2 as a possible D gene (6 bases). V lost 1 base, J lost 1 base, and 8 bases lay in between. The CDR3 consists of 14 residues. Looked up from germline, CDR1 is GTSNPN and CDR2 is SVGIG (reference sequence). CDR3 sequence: CAWSAGVSYNEQFF. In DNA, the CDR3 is TGTGCCTGGAGTGCGGGGGTTTCCTACAATGAGCAGTTCTTC.

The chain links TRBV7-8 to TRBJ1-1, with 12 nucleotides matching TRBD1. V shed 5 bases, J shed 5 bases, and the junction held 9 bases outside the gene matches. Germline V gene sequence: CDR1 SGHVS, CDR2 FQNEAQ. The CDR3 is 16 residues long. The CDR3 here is CASSVMGQGAGTEAFF. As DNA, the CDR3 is TGTGCCAGCAGCGTAATGGGACAGGGGGCTGGAACTGAAGCTTTCTTT.